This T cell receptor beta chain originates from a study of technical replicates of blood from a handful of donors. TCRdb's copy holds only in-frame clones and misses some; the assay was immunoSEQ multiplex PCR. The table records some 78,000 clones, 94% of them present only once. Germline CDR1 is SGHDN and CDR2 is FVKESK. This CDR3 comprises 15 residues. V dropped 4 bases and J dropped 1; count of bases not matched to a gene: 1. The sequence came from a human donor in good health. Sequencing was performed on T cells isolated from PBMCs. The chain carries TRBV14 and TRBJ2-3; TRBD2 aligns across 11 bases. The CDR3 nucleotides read TGTGCCAGCAGCCTGACTAGCGGGGGCACAGATACGCAGTATTTT. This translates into CASSLTSGGTDTQYF.